Listed here are 17 T cell receptor beta chains from one sample, sequenced in a study of blood T cell repertoires in COVID-19. Sequencing used immunoSEQ multiplex PCR; TCRdb keeps in-frame clones, though not all of them. The sample lists around 84,000 clones, roughly 80% occurring once. Input material: peripheral blood. All receptors come from a man aged 60 to 69 with COVID-19, enrolled during active disease.

The chain links TRBV6-2 or TRBV6-3 to TRBJ2-1; TRBD2 might be the D (6 bases). The CDR3 has 15 residues. Germline-derived CDR1 and CDR2 are MNHEY and SVGEGT. Trimming stripped 2 bases from V and 5 bases from J, with 13 bases between. The CDR3 coding sequence is TGTGCCAGCAGTTACCGGACTACAGGCAACAATGAGCAGTTCTTC. Its protein product is CASSYRTTGNNEQFF.

V gene TRBV5-6 combines with J gene TRBJ2-3; 8 bases are a match to TRBD1. This CDR3 region has 14 residues. V trimming: 5 bases; J trimming: 7 bases; junction bases outside the gene matches: 9. The germline gives CDR1 SGHDT, CDR2 YYEEEE. This chain's CDR3 is CASSPGQGGYTQYF. The CDR3 nucleotides read TGTGCCAGCAGTCCCGGACAGGGAGGATATACGCAGTATTTT.

This clone has a handful of counts. The genes are TRBV7-9 and TRBJ1-6; perhaps TRBD1 as D (6 bases). V shed 4 bases and J shed 8 bases, with 21 bases lying between them. The length of the CDR3 is 17 residues. CDR1 is SEHNR and CDR2 is FQNEAQ in the germline V gene (reference sequence). The CDR3 DNA reads TGTGCCAGCAGCTCCCGCGTGGGGGGGCGCAGGGATTCACCCCTCCACTTT. It specifies CASSSRVGGRRDSPLHF.

The chain couples TRBV7-6 to TRBJ2-3; possible D gene TRBD2, 6 bases. V was clipped by 5 bases and J by 0 bases, with 12 bases between them. The germline gives CDR1 SGHVS, CDR2 FNYEAQ. The CDR3 sequence is 15 residues long. For the CDR3, the DNA is TGTGCCAGCAGCGTCTTTAGCGGAAGCACAGATACGCAGTATTTT. It translates to CASSVFSGSTDTQYF.

The chain's CDR3 is CASSVGARPGGNEQFF. The CDR3 coding sequence is TGTGCCAGCAGCGTTGGGGCCCGGCCTGGCGGCAATGAGCAGTTCTTC. This chain connects TRBV9 to TRBJ2-1, with a weak D call TRBD1 (5 bases). The CDR3 loop spans 16 amino acids. The germline V gene has CDR1 SGDLS and CDR2 YYNGEE. Between the trimmed V and J ends, which lost 2 bases and 6 bases, there was a span of 18 bases. Supplemented by reference TRBV9 and TRBJ2-1, the full variable domain reads DSGVTQTPKHLITATGQRVTLRCSPRSGDLSVYWYQQSLDQGLQFLIQYYNGEERAKGNILERFSAQQFPDLHSELNLSSLELGDSALYFCASSVGARPGGNEQFFGPGTRLTVL.

The V gene is TRBV3-1 (or the pseudogene TRBV3-2), the J gene TRBJ2-2, with D maybe TRBD2 (7 bases). The CDR3 spans 16 residues. The germline gives CDR1 LGHDT, CDR2 YNNKEL (reference sequence). Between the trimmed V and J ends, which lost 2 bases and 2 bases, there was a span of 12 bases. The CDR3: CASSQWGGRNTGELFF. CDR3 in DNA: TGTGCCAGCAGCCAATGGGGGGGGCGCAACACCGGGGAGCTGTTTTTT.

The gene calls are TRBV30 and TRBJ2-1; D call uncertain. The CDR3 spans 11 residues. Germline CDR1 is GTSNPN and CDR2 is SVGIG (reference sequence). Trimming stripped 0 bases from V and 10 bases from J, with 7 bases between. This CDR3 reads CAWSVLGEQFF. CDR3 DNA sequence: TGTGCCTGGAGTGTACTCGGGGAGCAGTTCTTC. The variable domain in full, with the rest retrieved from reference TRBV30 and TRBJ2-1, is SQTIHQWPATLVQPVGSPLSLECTVEGTSNPNLYWYRQAAGRGLQLLFYSVGIGQISSEVPQNLSASRPQDRQFILSSKKLLLSDSGFYLCAWSVLGEQFFGPGTRLTVL.

The rearrangement joins TRBV5-3 to TRBJ1-4; D not resolved. TRBV5-3 is designated an ORF whose function remains uncertain. The CDR3 is 15 residues long. Trimming pared 2 bases from V and 3 bases from J, leaving 11 bases between. The CDR3: CARSLFGLSNEKLFF. CDR3 DNA: TGTGCCAGAAGCTTATTTGGGCTTTCTAATGAAAAACTGTTTTTT.

The chain couples TRBV5-4 to TRBJ2-3; D unclear. CDR3 size: 14 residues. Trimming pared 2 bases from V and 2 bases from J, leaving 9 bases between. Germline assignment: CDR1 SGHNT and CDR2 YYREEE (reference sequence). CDR3 nucleotide sequence: TGTGCCAGCAGCTTTGAGGCGGCCACAGATACGCAGTATTTT. Translated, it gives CASSFEAATDTQYF.

This clone came up a few times. The V call is TRBV5-6, the J call TRBJ1-1; no definite D call. This CDR3 region has 16 residues. V shed 4 bases and J shed 4 bases, with 20 bases lying between them. Germline V gene data show CDR1 as SGHDT and CDR2 as YYEEEE. The CDR3, as DNA: TGTGCCAGCAGCCCCGCCGCCAGTCCATTGTTCACTGAAGCTTTCTTT. Translated: CASSPAASPLFTEAFF. The variable domain in full, with the rest retrieved from reference TRBV5-6 and TRBJ1-1, is DAGVTQSPTHLIKTRGQQVTLRCSPKSGHDTVSWYQQALGQGPQFIFQYYEEEERQRGNFPDRFSGHQFPNYSSELNVNALLLGDSALYLCASSPAASPLFTEAFFGQGTRLTVV.

The chain couples TRBV2 to TRBJ1-1, with D unclear. The CDR3 is 13 amino acids. V was trimmed by 7 bases and J by 0 bases, leaving 9 bases between them. Germline CDR1 is SNHLY and CDR2 is FYNNEI. The CDR3: CASITDLNTEAFF. The CDR3 bases are TGTGCCAGCATAACAGACCTGAACACTGAAGCTTTCTTT.

V is TRBV29-1 and J is TRBJ2-7; D may be TRBD1 (6 bases). This CDR3 comprises 11 residues. Per germline, CDR1 SQVTM and CDR2 ANQGSEA. With 4 bases removed from V and 4 bases from J, the gap between germline ends came to 8 bases. The CDR3 protein is CSVVGQYEQYF. CDR3 bases: TGCAGCGTTGTAGGACAGTACGAGCAGTACTTC.

The V call is TRBV5-1, the J call TRBJ2-5, with 10 bases lining up with TRBD1. The V gene's germline CDR1 is SGHRS and CDR2 YFSETQ. The trim removed 5 bases at V and 1 base at J, leaving 8 bases unmatched. The CDR3 covers 16 residues. The CDR3, as DNA: TGCGCCAGCAGAGACCGGGACAGGGGTTTCCAAGAGACCCAGTACTTC. The encoded protein is CASRDRDRGFQETQYF.

CDR3 DNA: TGTGCCAGCAGTGAAGTTAGCGGGGGGGCTGGGGAGCAGTTCTTC. Translating gives CASSEVSGGAGEQFF. The chain is built from TRBV2 and TRBJ2-1; 11 bases match TRBD2. CDR1 and CDR2 (germline): SNHLY, FYNNEI. This CDR3 has 15 amino acids. J gave up 10 bases and V 1 base, and 6 bases lay outside the gene matches.

The chain couples TRBV27 to TRBJ1-5; no reliable D call. Germline loops: CDR1 MNHEY, CDR2 SMNVEV (reference sequence). The V and J ends lost 6 bases and 0 bases respectively, with 6 bases between them. The CDR3 sequence is 13 residues long. The CDR3 loop is CASSQNSNQPQHF. DNA for the CDR3: TGTGCCAGCAGCCAAAATAGCAATCAGCCCCAGCATTTT.

The chain employs TRBV5-5 and TRBJ1-5; no firm D call. The germline V gene has CDR1 SGHKS and CDR2 YYEKEE (reference sequence). CDR3 length equals 13 residues. V was shortened by 2 bases and J by 3 bases, with 6 bases between the two germline ends. CDR3 amino acids: CASSFQSNQPQHF. The CDR3, as DNA: TGTGCCAGCAGCTTCCAGTCCAATCAGCCCCAGCATTTT.

V and J are TRBV4-2 and TRBJ1-3; tentatively, D is TRBD1 (5 bases). Between the trimmed V and J ends, which lost 9 bases and 8 bases, there was a span of 20 bases. Germline CDR1 is LGHNA and CDR2 is YNFKEQ. This CDR3 contains 14 residues. CDR3: CASRPGTREDTIYF. Here the CDR3 DNA reads TGTGCCAGTAGACCCGGGACCCGGGAGGACACCATATATTTT.